This TCR beta chain was observed in a study of cytomegalovirus exposure and HLA in healthy donors. Study-level findings and limits: TCR beta V- and J-gene trimming was later associated with a missense DCLRE1C variant. Common viral pathogens seemed to be connected with several of the most significant clusters, according to a later analysis.

A note on this clone: The target antigen is unknown.

It was with 60 Vbeta and 13 Jbeta primers that the PCR ran. Authors' methods: In a later analysis, 10 million to 11 million of 75 million to 85 million unique beta chains occurred in at least two donors. The repertoire was sequenced with immunoSEQ multiplex PCR; TCRdb's copy has only in-frame clones and lacks some. V, J and clone size reflect that table, while D and trimming were determined from the DNA. Of some 60,000 clones in the sample, over 60% were seen once. Although they were nominally healthy when sampled, donors likely had unrecorded immune exposures. The TCR originated in a woman aged 25 to 39 in good health and CMV-seronegative. Sequencing was carried out using PBMCs.

The CDR3 region has the DNA TGCGCCAGCAGCATAGCCGGGACTACGGGTTTCACAGATACGCAGTATTTT. Residues: CASSIAGTTGFTDTQYF. The chain carries TRBV5-1 and TRBJ2-3, with 7 positions matching TRBD2. In germline, CDR1 is SGHRS, CDR2 YFSETQ. The V gene end was trimmed by 4 bases and the J gene end by 2 bases; junction bases not matched to a gene: 13. The length of the CDR3 is 17 residues.